Each of the 24 T cell receptor beta chains below was sequenced from the same sample in a study of cytomegalovirus exposure and HLA in healthy donors (dated by TCRdb to 2017 to 2019). Libraries were built with the immunoSEQ multiplex PCR assay. For the multiplex PCR, a mixture combining 60 forward primers for TCR Vbeta segments and 13 reverse primers for TCR Jbeta segments was used. Not all clones reach the TCRdb copy of this immuneACCESS table, which keeps in-frame sequences only. Checked studies attribute under half of the gap to unresolved V genes and leave the rest unexplained. The sample has about 130,000 clones on record, around 75% of them singletons. The top ten hold more than 3% of the sample. Material for sequencing was PBMCs. These receptor sequences come from a woman aged 45-59 years in good health and CMV-seronegative.

The chain combines TRBV6-1 with TRBJ2-2; tentative D call: TRBD2 (6 bases). Trimming stripped 2 bases from V and 3 bases from J, with 13 bases between. This CDR3 comprises 16 residues. From germline, CDR1 is MNHNS and CDR2 SASEGT. The CDR3 DNA reads as TGTGCCAGCAGTGAATGGAGTAGCGGTGACACCGGGGAGCTGTTTTTT. Its protein product is CASSEWSSGDTGELFF.

The chain combines TRBV6-6 with TRBJ2-7, with a possible D match to TRBD1 (6 bases). Trimming pared 3 bases from V and 2 bases from J, leaving 14 bases between. This CDR3 comprises 15 residues. CDR1 is MNHNY, CDR2 SVGAGI, per germline (reference sequence). The CDR3 nucleotides read TGTGCCAGCAGTTATGGGACATCGAAAACCTACGAGCAGTACTTC. Translated, it gives CASSYGTSKTYEQYF.

This clone has just a few counts. The chain has TRBV11-2 and TRBJ1-5; D ambiguous. Germline CDR1 is SGHAT and CDR2 is FQNNGV. The CDR3 is 14 amino acids. V lost 4 bases, J lost 7 bases, and 14 bases lay in between. CDR3 in DNA: TGTGCCAGCAGCTCAAACCCAGACGGGCAGCCCCAGCATTTT. It specifies CASSSNPDGQPQHF.

The CDR3 region is CASSPQGENYGYTF. For the CDR3, the DNA is TGTGCCAGCAGTCCACAGGGGGAGAACTATGGCTACACCTTC. The rearrangement uses TRBV7-2 and TRBJ1-2; 8 bases map to TRBD1. The germline V gene has CDR1 SGHTA and CDR2 FQGNSA. The CDR3 has 14 residues. Losses at the gene ends were 6 bases for V and 2 bases for J; bases not matched to a gene: 5.

The chain combines TRBV10-3 with TRBJ2-7; 13 nucleotides agree with TRBD2. The CDR3 loop spans 16 amino acids. Germline lookup yields CDR1 ENHRY and CDR2 SYGVKD. With V trimmed by 2 bases and J by 3 bases, 4 bases remained unmatched. Here the CDR3 reads CAISEPGTSGVYEQYF. The CDR3, as DNA: TGTGCCATCAGTGAGCCAGGGACTAGCGGGGTCTACGAGCAGTACTTC.

The table lists this clone with a few counts. The genes are TRBV7-9 and TRBJ2-5, with TRBD2 as a possible D gene (5 bases). The J call may be mistaken, given a closer DNA end match to TRBJ2-7. The CDR3 covers 14 residues. Per the germline V gene, CDR1 is SEHNR and CDR2 is FQNEAQ (reference sequence). CDR3 region: CASSLGGGAYEQYF. CDR3 sequence (DNA): TGTGCCAGCAGCTTAGGCGGAGGAGCCTACGAGCAGTACTTC.

The chain uses TRBV30 and TRBJ2-1; 8 nucleotides agree with TRBD2. CDR3 size: 14 residues. V was clipped by 1 base and J by 7 bases; unmatched bases: 6. In germline, CDR1 is GTSNPN, CDR2 SVGIG (reference sequence). The CDR3 nucleotides read TGTGCCTGGAGTGCTACGTCTAGCGGGAATGAGCAGTTCTTC. Protein sequence: CAWSATSSGNEQFF.

The CDR3 region has the DNA TGCGCCAGCAGCTTGGTCGGAGACAATGAGCAGTTCTTC. Amino acids: CASSLVGDNEQFF. The V and J genes are TRBV5-1 and TRBJ2-1, with no clear D. From germline, CDR1 is SGHRS and CDR2 YFSETQ. The germline V and J ends were trimmed by 0 bases and 5 bases, with 6 bases remaining between them. The CDR3 covers 13 residues.

This clone was seen once. The CDR3 DNA follows: TGTGCCAGCACCGACGACTCGAATGGCTACACCTTC. As protein: CASTDDSNGYTF. The rearrangement links TRBV7-9 to TRBJ1-2, with D hard to call. Germline V gene lookup returns CDR1 SEHNR and CDR2 FQNEAQ (reference sequence). V gave up 7 bases and J gave up 6 bases, with 12 bases separating them. This CDR3 has 12 amino acids. Supplemented by reference TRBV7-9 and TRBJ1-2, the full variable domain reads DTGVSQNPRHKITKRGQNVTFRCDPISEHNRLYWYRQTLGQGPEFLTYFQNEAQLEKSRLLSDRFSAERPKGSFSTLEIQRTEQGDSAMYLCASTDDSNGYTFGSGTRLTVV.

V and J are TRBV5-1 and TRBJ2-7; 9 nucleotides match TRBD2. Germline V gene data show CDR1 as SGHRS and CDR2 as YFSETQ. The CDR3 spans 15 residues. Trimming cost V 4 bases and J 7 bases; bases outside gene matches: 12. This CDR3 is CASSPGTSSSEEQYF. CDR3 sequence (DNA): TGCGCCAGCAGCCCCGGGACTAGCAGTTCCGAGGAGCAGTACTTC.

The genes are TRBV11-2 and TRBJ2-1; the match to TRBD2 covers 7 bases. With 2 bases clipped from V and 12 bases from J, the junction kept 13 bases outside the gene matches. CDR1 SGHAT and CDR2 FQNNGV come from the germline V gene. CDR3 size: 15 residues. CDR3 sequence (DNA): TGTGCCAGCAGCTTATGGCGGGAGCGATCCAGTGGGCAGTTCTTC. It yields the protein CASSLWRERSSGQFF.

The gene calls are TRBV5-8 and TRBJ1-4; possible D gene TRBD1, 6 bases. The CDR3 consists of 15 residues. V dropped 2 bases and J dropped 8 bases, with 16 bases sitting between them. Looked up from germline, CDR1 is SGHTS and CDR2 is YDEGEE. The CDR3 sequence: CASSLLQGSGEKLFF. DNA for the CDR3: TGTGCCAGCAGCTTATTACAGGGTTCTGGAGAAAAACTGTTTTTT.

This chain's CDR3 is CASTRAGQNYGYTF. CDR3 DNA: TGTGCCAGCACCCGGGCGGGGCAAAACTATGGCTACACCTTC. The rearrangement joins TRBV4-2 to TRBJ1-2, with D possibly TRBD1 on 5 matching bases. This CDR3 is built from 14 residues. Trimming removed 7 bases at V and 2 bases at J, with 14 bases between. In germline, CDR1 is LGHNA, CDR2 YNFKEQ.

The chain combines TRBV5-4 with TRBJ2-7; 12 bases are a match to TRBD2. The V and J ends lost 4 bases and 0 bases, in that order; junction bases with no gene match: 5. This CDR3 contains 16 residues. The germline V gene has CDR1 SGHNT and CDR2 YYREEE (reference sequence). This CDR3 reads CASSPGLAGSSYEQYF. In nucleotides, the CDR3 is TGTGCCAGCAGCCCGGGACTAGCGGGCAGCTCCTACGAGCAGTACTTC.

The chain carries TRBV19 and TRBJ1-6; TRBD1 aligns across 8 bases. CDR3 length equals 16 residues. V gave up 6 bases and J gave up 5 bases; unmatched junction bases: 9. Germline CDR1 is LNHDA and CDR2 is SQIVND (reference sequence). The CDR3 region is CASRPLPGQDNSPLHF. The CDR3 bases are TGTGCCAGTAGACCCCTCCCGGGACAGGATAATTCACCCCTCCACTTT.

This clone came up a few times. The chain recombines TRBV5-4 with TRBJ2-3; D is perhaps TRBD2 (6 bases). Germline V CDR1 and CDR2: SGHNT, YYREEE (reference sequence). V was cut by 4 bases and J by 1 base, with 13 bases left in between. The CDR3 runs to 15 residues. In nucleotides, the CDR3 is TGTGCCAGCAGCCGGGATGGCGGGGGCACAGATACGCAGTATTTT. Translated: CASSRDGGGTDTQYF.

J is TRBJ1-1 and V is TRBV28; D is undetermined. Germline V lookup: CDR1 MDHEN, CDR2 SYDVKM. The CDR3 loop spans 12 amino acids. Trimming stripped 7 bases from V and 6 bases from J, with 12 bases between. The CDR3 DNA reads as TGTGCCAGCATACCGCTTGGCTCTGAAGCTTTCTTT. It yields the protein CASIPLGSEAFF.

The chain employs TRBV5-1 and TRBJ2-5; 13 bases are shared with TRBD2. In germline, CDR1 is SGHRS, CDR2 YFSETQ. Germline trimming cut 4 bases from V and 4 bases from J; bases unmatched to any gene: 7. The CDR3 totals 16 residues. CDR3 amino acids: CASSPGLAGDRETQYF. CDR3 sequence (DNA): TGCGCCAGCAGCCCTGGACTAGCGGGAGATCGAGAGACCCAGTACTTC.

J is TRBJ2-3 and V is TRBV4-3; 8 nucleotides line up with TRBD2. The V and J ends lost 1 base and 9 bases, in that order; junction bases with no gene match: 21. This CDR3 spans 19 amino acids. CDR1 and CDR2 (germline): LGHNA, YSLEER. The CDR3 nucleotides read TGCGCCAGCAGCCAAGGAATATTATGGCGGGAGGCCCCTCTTGAGACGCAGTATTTT. As protein: CASSQGILWREAPLETQYF.

V is TRBV5-1 and J is TRBJ2-1; 9 bases agree with TRBD2. Germline CDR1 is SGHRS and CDR2 is YFSETQ. The CDR3 consists of 15 residues. After removal of 0 bases from V and 9 bases from J, the junction contained 7 bases not matched to a gene. Written as DNA, the CDR3 is TGCGCCAGCAGCTTGGCCGTAGCGGGAGATTCTGAGCAGTTCTTC. It encodes CASSLAVAGDSEQFF.

The V call is TRBV30, the J call TRBJ1-2; perhaps TRBD1 as D (5 bases). V was shortened by 5 bases and J by 6 bases, with 16 bases between the two germline ends. The CDR3 extends over 13 amino acids. Germline V gene sequence: CDR1 GTSNPN, CDR2 SVGIG (reference sequence). Here the CDR3 reads CAWSPRIGDGYTF. Here the CDR3 DNA reads TGTGCCTGGTCTCCTCGCATAGGGGATGGCTACACCTTC.

This clone has a handful of counts. The rearrangement links TRBV19 to TRBJ1-5; D may be TRBD1 (6 bases). Germline V gene lookup returns CDR1 LNHDA and CDR2 SQIVND (reference sequence). V was trimmed by 2 bases and J by 5 bases, leaving 16 bases between them. The CDR3 has 16 amino acids. CDR3: CASSIRTDSHHQPQHF. The CDR3 DNA follows: TGTGCCAGTAGTATAAGGACGGACAGCCACCATCAGCCCCAGCATTTT.

The chain uses TRBV6-5 and TRBJ2-7, with a weak D call TRBD1 (6 bases). The germline V gene encodes CDR1 MNHEY and CDR2 SVGAGI. This CDR3 has 14 residues. V dropped 6 bases and J dropped 0 bases, with 12 bases sitting between them. The CDR3 region is CASRRGQLSYEQYF. The DNA for the CDR3 is TGTGCCAGCAGACGTGGACAGCTCTCCTACGAGCAGTACTTC.

A single count supports this clone. The rearrangement uses TRBV27 and TRBJ2-7; 10 positions agree with TRBD2. The germline gives CDR1 MNHEY, CDR2 SMNVEV (reference sequence). CDR3 length equals 14 residues. V trimming: 2 bases; J trimming: 2 bases; junction bases outside the gene matches: 0. The CDR3, as DNA: TGTGCCAGCAGTTTAAGCGGGAGGGCCTACGAGCAGTACTTC. Protein: CASSLSGRAYEQYF.